These T cell receptor beta chains were read from a single sample in a study of response to subunit inactivated influenza vaccine. TCRdb re-analysed the RT-PCR reads in MiXCR, keeping a single row per CDR3 protein. The sample shows a few hundred thousand distinct CDR3 sequences, 13% to 15% of them seen only once. The material sequenced was PBMCs from blood, taken roughly 12 days after vaccination. The receptors stem from a man in his fifties who received an inactivated influenza vaccine. The CDR3 runs from the conserved cysteine through the conserved F or W. The order of the fields is J gene, clone size, V gene, D gene, CDR3 length, CDR3 protein, CDR3 DNA. D genes are given only for firm matches. Clone size is stated in some rows and not others, as once, few, many or a class when expanded.

>TRBJ2-4|many|TRBV5-1|-|15
CASSPTTGSGNIQYF
TGCGCCAGCAGCCCCACAACAGGGTCGGGTAACATTCAGTACTTC
>TRBJ2-1|many|TRBV29-1|-|14
CSVLRGDSYNEQFF
TGCAGCGTTTTGCGCGGCGATTCCTACAATGAGCAGTTCTTC
>TRBJ2-5|-|TRBV4-1|TRBD2|16
CASSQVAGEYQETQYF
TGCGCCAGCAGCCAAGTAGCGGGGGAGTACCAAGAGACCCAGTACTTC
>TRBJ2-3|-|TRBV11-2|-|14
CASSFGLLEDTQYF
TGTGCCAGCAGCTTTGGCCTCCTCGAAGATACGCAGTATTTT
>TRBJ1-4|-|TRBV4-1|-|17
CASSQDPRQATNEKLFF
TGCGCCAGCAGCCAAGATCCGAGACAAGCAACTAATGAAAAACTGTTTTTT
>TRBJ1-1|-|TRBV10-1|-|13
CASGDTGNTEAFF
TGCGCCAGTGGAGATACAGGGAACACTGAAGCTTTCTTT
>TRBJ2-5|-|TRBV5-1|TRBD2|16
CASSFRAGSGEETQYF
TGCGCCAGCAGCTTCAGGGCAGGTAGCGGGGAAGAGACCCAGTACTTC
>TRBJ1-1|-|TRBV20-1|-|14
CSAGERGDGTEAFF
TGCAGTGCTGGCGAACGGGGGGACGGCACTGAAGCTTTCTTT
>TRBJ1-1|few|TRBV20-1|-|13
CSASPGGITEAFF
TGCAGTGCTAGCCCTGGGGGGATCACTGAAGCTTTCTTT
>TRBJ2-3|-|TRBV27|TRBD1|16
CASSQPSTGGMDTQYF
TGTGCCAGCAGTCAGCCGAGCACAGGGGGCATGGATACGCAGTATTTT
>TRBJ2-7|-|TRBV3-1|TRBD2|14
CASSSGLAGVEQYF
TGTGCCAGCAGCTCGGGACTAGCGGGAGTCGAGCAGTACTTC
>TRBJ1-1|-|TRBV18|-|14
CASSLNTGNTEAFF
TGTGCCAGCTCACTCAACACAGGGAACACTGAAGCTTTCTTT
>TRBJ1-1|few|TRBV12-3/TRBV12-4|TRBD1|14
CASTSGTGFSEAFF
TGTGCCAGCACCTCCGGGACAGGGTTTTCTGAAGCTTTCTTT
>TRBJ2-7|few|TRBV29-1|TRBD1|13
CSVARDRGYEQYF
TGCAGCGTCGCCCGGGACAGGGGGTACGAGCAGTACTTC
>TRBJ2-7|many|TRBV6-2/TRBV6-3|-|14
CASSPQGRNYEQYF
TGTGCCAGCAGTCCACAGGGTCGGAACTACGAGCAGTACTTC
>TRBJ1-2|-|TRBV5-6|-|16
CASSLTPTRPPDGYTF
TGTGCCAGCAGCTTAACCCCCACGAGACCGCCCGATGGCTACACCTTC
>TRBJ2-3|-|TRBV14|-|15
CASSITGIWGDTQYF
TGTGCCAGCAGCATCACCGGTATATGGGGGGATACGCAGTATTTT
>TRBJ2-3|-|TRBV2|-|13
CASVFRDTDTQYF
TGTGCCAGTGTTTTCCGGGACACTGATACGCAGTATTTT
>TRBJ2-1|once|TRBV5-6|-|14
CASSSGASHNEQFF
TGTGCCAGCAGCTCAGGGGCGAGCCACAATGAGCAGTTCTTC
>TRBJ2-1|few|TRBV14|-|16
CASSPPGGRSYNEQFF
TGTGCCAGCAGCCCCCCGGGGGGCCGATCCTACAATGAGCAGTTCTTC
>TRBJ2-1|-|TRBV7-9|TRBD2|15
CASRRGLAGVNEQFF
TGTGCCAGCAGACGGGGACTAGCGGGAGTCAATGAGCAGTTCTTC
>TRBJ2-7|-|TRBV27|-|13
CASSLQTGYEQYF
TGTGCCAGCAGTTTACAGACAGGCTACGAGCAGTACTTC
>TRBJ2-1|few|TRBV28|TRBD2|17
CASSFSGLAGVLDEQFF
TGTGCCAGCAGTTTCAGTGGGCTAGCGGGAGTTCTAGATGAGCAGTTCTTC